This paragraph reports one TCR beta chain. The data belong to a study of blood T cell repertoires in COVID-19. Sequencing was performed with immunoSEQ multiplex PCR; in TCRdb, only in-frame clones are kept and a portion is missing. The sample includes roughly 300,000 clones, more than 90% of them seen just once. The V gene's germline CDR1 is SNHLY and CDR2 FYNNEI. The trim removed 6 bases at V and 2 bases at J, leaving 10 bases unmatched. The CDR3 has 19 amino acids. Recovered status applied to Cohort 3 donors who had two consecutive negative PCRs. It also applied to those with clearance or with symptom resolution.

This sequence originates from a woman younger than 45 who had recovered from COVID-19. V is TRBV2 and J is TRBJ2-1, with 16 bases matching TRBD2. The sample consisted of PBMCs or T cells enriched from blood (not recorded which). DNA of the CDR3: TGTGCCAGCAGGGGGTACCCGGGACTAGCGGGAGGGCCCTACAATGAGCAGTTCTTC. Residues: CASRGYPGLAGGPYNEQFF. Full variable domain (rest looked up from reference TRBV2 and TRBJ2-1): EPEVTQTPSHQVTQMGQEVILRCVPISNHLYFYWYRQILGQKVEFLVSFYNNEISEKSEIFDDQFSVERPDGSNFTLKIRSTKLEDSAMYFCASRGYPGLAGGPYNEQFFGPGTRLTVL.